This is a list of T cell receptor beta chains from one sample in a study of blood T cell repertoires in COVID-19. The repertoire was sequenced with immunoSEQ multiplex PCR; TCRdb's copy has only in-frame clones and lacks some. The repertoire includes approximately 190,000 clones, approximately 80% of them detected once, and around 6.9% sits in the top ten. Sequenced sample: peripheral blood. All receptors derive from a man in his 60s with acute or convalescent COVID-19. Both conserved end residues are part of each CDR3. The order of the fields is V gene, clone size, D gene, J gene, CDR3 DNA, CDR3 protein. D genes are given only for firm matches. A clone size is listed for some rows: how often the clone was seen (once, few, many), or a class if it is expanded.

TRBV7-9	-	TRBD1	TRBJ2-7	TGTGCCAGCAGCTCGGGACAGGGTAACCACGAGCAGTACTTC	CASSSGQGNHEQYF
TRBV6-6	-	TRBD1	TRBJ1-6	TGTGCCAGCAGTTCAGGGGGCGCTGGAAATTCACCCCTCCACTTT	CASSSGGAGNSPLHF
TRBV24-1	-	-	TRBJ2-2	TGTGCCACCGGTCGGAGTGAGAATCCCGGGGAGCTGTTTTTT	CATGRSENPGELFF
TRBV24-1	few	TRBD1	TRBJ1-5	TGTGCCACCAGTGACGGTCGGGGACAGGATAATCAGCCCCAGCATTTT	CATSDGRGQDNQPQHF
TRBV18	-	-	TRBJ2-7	TGTGCCAGCTCACCGCGGACAGAAGCCTACGAGCAGTACTTC	CASSPRTEAYEQYF
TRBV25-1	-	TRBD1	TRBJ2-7	TGTGCCAGCGGCCGGACAGGGGGCTACGAGCAGTACTTC	CASGRTGGYEQYF
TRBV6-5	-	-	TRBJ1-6	TGTGCCATACAGGGTTCCTATAATTCACCCCTCCACTTT	CAIQGSYNSPLHF
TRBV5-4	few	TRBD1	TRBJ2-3	TGTGCCAGCAGTACCGGGACAGGGGCCACCAATACGCAGTATTTT	CASSTGTGATNTQYF
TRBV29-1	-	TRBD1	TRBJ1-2	TGCAGCGTTAAGGGACAGGGGGCGCATGGCTACACCTTC	CSVKGQGAHGYTF
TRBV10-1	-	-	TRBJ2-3	TGCGCCAGCAGTGGTTCCTTAGCGGAGAGCACAGATACGCAGTATTTT	CASSGSLAESTDTQYF
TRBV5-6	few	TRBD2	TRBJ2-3	TGTGCCAGCATGCTTAGCGGGAGGAACACAGATACGCAGTATTTT	CASMLSGRNTDTQYF
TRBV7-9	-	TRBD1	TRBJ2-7	TGTGCCAGCAGCCTAGGACAGGGGGTCTACGAGCAGTACTTC	CASSLGQGVYEQYF
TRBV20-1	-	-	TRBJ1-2	TGCAGTGCTAGTTTCCAGGGTGATGGCTACACCTTC	CSASFQGDGYTF
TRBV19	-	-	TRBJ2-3	TGTGCCAGTACTGGCAGGGTGTGGACAGATACGCAGTATTTT	CASTGRVWTDTQYF